The present entry profiles one T cell receptor (beta chain) with its context. This specimen comes from a study of blood T cell repertoires in COVID-19. Assay: immunoSEQ multiplex PCR; the TCRdb copy retains only in-frame clones and omits some. This table has roughly 220,000 clones, around 84% appearing once. CDR3 length: 15 amino acids. Germline V gene data show CDR1 as MNHEY and CDR2 as SMNVEV (reference sequence). Trimming removed 1 base at V and 5 bases at J, with 14 bases between. The genes are TRBV27 and TRBJ1-2; TRBD1 might be the D (5 bases). This clonotype was obtained from a man in his thirties or forties with active or convalescent COVID-19. The sample taken for sequencing was peripheral blood. CDR3 region: CASSLLAGGGYGYTF. CDR3 sequence (DNA): TGTGCCAGCAGTTTATTGGCCGGGGGTGGGTATGGCTACACCTTC.